The rows below give T cell receptor beta chains drawn from one sample of a study of T cell responses to AZD1222 COVID-19 vaccine. Profiling relied on immunoSEQ multiplex PCR, and the TCRdb table lists in-frame clones only, not all of them. The table lists 150,000 to 200,000 clones, more than 85% of them singletons, with 3.5% to 5% in the top ten. Sample: peripheral blood, taken on day 0 of AZD1222 vaccination. These receptors all come from an adult in good health. Both conserved end residues are trimmed from each CDR3.

cdr3_length j_call v_call cdr3_aa
14 TRBJ1-1 TRBV19 ASRTGQGAGNTEAF
14 TRBJ2-7 TRBV12-2 ASRLSSTRLAHEQY
12 TRBJ2-2 TRBV14 ASSQARGTGELF
13 TRBJ2-7 TRBV3-1/TRBV3-2 ASSHWKRASREQY
12 TRBJ2-7 TRBV18 ASSRSTDSYEQY
10 TRBJ2-1 TRBV24-1 ATSPGGNEQF
12 TRBJ1-2 TRBV6-5 ASSRPGGVAGYT
11 TRBJ1-1 TRBV7-8 ASNTQGYTEAF
13 TRBJ2-1 TRBV6-5 ASGIGQGGVNEQF
20 TRBJ2-1 TRBV28 ASSISTFRGLAGISSYNEQF
8 TRBJ1-2 TRBV20-1 SPEDIGYT
14 TRBJ2-7 TRBV5-4 ASSKVAGTSLSEQY
11 TRBJ1-5 TRBV6-5 ASSYERSQPQH
12 TRBJ2-7 TRBV4-1 ASSPEEGGYEQY
16 TRBJ1-3 TRBV7-9 ASSLGSWDRTSGNTIY
12 TRBJ2-7 TRBV7-9 ASSLREPGYEQY
15 TRBJ2-5 TRBV5-1 ASSLAASGKVGETQY
11 TRBJ1-1 TRBV6-1 ASSEAWSLGAF
12 TRBJ1-3 TRBV7-9 ASSPGTFGNTIY
12 TRBJ1-2 TRBV14 ASSPSGGPLGYT
18 TRBJ1-1 TRBV12-5 ASGFLVSGPVGPVNTEAF
12 TRBJ2-1 TRBV29-1 SVEVGNRYNEQF